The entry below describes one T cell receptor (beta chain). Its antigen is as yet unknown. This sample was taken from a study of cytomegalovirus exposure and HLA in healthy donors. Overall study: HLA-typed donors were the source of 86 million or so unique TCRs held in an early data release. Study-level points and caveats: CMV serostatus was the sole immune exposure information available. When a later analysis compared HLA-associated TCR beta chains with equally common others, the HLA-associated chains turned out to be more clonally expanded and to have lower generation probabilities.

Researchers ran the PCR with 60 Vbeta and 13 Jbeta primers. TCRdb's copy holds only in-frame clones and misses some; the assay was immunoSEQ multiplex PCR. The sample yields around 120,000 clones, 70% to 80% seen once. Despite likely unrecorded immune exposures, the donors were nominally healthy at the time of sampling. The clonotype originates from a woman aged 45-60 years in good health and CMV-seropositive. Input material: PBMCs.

In DNA, the CDR3 is TGTGCCAGCAGCCCGGACAGGGGGCCTGACACTGAAGCTTTCTTT. Translated: CASSPDRGPDTEAFF. The rearrangement links TRBV4-2 to TRBJ1-1, with 11 positions matching TRBD1. Germline lookup yields CDR1 LGHNA and CDR2 YNFKEQ. This CDR3 region has 15 residues. Trimming cost V 4 bases and J 3 bases; bases outside gene matches: 4.